This T cell receptor beta chain was sequenced for a study of blood T cells in healthy people across ages. Study-level results: Significant beta diversity loss was already apparent by age roughly 43, declining roughly linearly.

This clonotype is a singleton in its sample. Antigen unknown. The authors ran a second PCR of 7 to 11 cycles using a sample-barcoded 5' primer and a J-beta primer mix. Tagging of each cDNA molecule was performed by a template-switch adaptor with 12 random nucleotides. One entry per CDR3 protein results from TCRdb running MiXCR on the 5' RACE reads. This repertoire shows 1.5 million to 1.8 million distinct CDR3 sequences, approximately 43% found once; its top ten account for approximately 4.1%. Germline lookup yields CDR1 SNHLY and CDR2 FYNNEI. The CDR3 is 15 residues long. Trimming left V 0 bases short and J 6 bases short, with 14 bases between.

V and J are TRBV2 and TRBJ1-2; the D is unclear. The clonotype originates from a woman aged 18-29 years in good health. Source material: blood. CDR3 in DNA: TGTGCCAGCAGTGAAGCGGACGACTCGTATGATGGCTACACCTTC. Translating gives CASSEADDSYDGYTF.